This record concerns one T cell receptor (beta chain) sequence. Antigen specificity is unknown. Once RNA had been extracted, it was reverse transcribed into cDNA to act as the sequencing template. Sequenced by immunoSEQ multiplex PCR; TCRdb stores in-frame clones only, minus some. The sample lists around 190,000 clones; 56% were seen once. These data originate in a study of CD8+ T cells in alopecia areata. From PBMCs, CD4+ and CD8+ T cells were sorted. Study-level points and caveats: Among patients, TCR sharing was less clear than in mice, a difference possibly due in part to HLA diversity in the patient population. Elevated clonality characterized lesional scalp relative to normal scalp, particularly in alopecia totalis/universalis.

Germline loops: CDR1 SEHNR, CDR2 FQNEAQ (reference sequence). The V gene lost 5 bases and the J gene lost 4 bases, with 11 bases spanning the gap. The CDR3 consists of 13 residues. The receptor was derived from a human donor in good health. The sequencing input was CD8+ T cells sorted from blood. The chain recombines TRBV7-9 with TRBJ1-1; D is undetermined. CDR3 nucleotides: TGTGCCAGCAGCCCCAAGGGAGCCACTGAAGCTTTCTTT. This gives the protein CASSPKGATEAFF.